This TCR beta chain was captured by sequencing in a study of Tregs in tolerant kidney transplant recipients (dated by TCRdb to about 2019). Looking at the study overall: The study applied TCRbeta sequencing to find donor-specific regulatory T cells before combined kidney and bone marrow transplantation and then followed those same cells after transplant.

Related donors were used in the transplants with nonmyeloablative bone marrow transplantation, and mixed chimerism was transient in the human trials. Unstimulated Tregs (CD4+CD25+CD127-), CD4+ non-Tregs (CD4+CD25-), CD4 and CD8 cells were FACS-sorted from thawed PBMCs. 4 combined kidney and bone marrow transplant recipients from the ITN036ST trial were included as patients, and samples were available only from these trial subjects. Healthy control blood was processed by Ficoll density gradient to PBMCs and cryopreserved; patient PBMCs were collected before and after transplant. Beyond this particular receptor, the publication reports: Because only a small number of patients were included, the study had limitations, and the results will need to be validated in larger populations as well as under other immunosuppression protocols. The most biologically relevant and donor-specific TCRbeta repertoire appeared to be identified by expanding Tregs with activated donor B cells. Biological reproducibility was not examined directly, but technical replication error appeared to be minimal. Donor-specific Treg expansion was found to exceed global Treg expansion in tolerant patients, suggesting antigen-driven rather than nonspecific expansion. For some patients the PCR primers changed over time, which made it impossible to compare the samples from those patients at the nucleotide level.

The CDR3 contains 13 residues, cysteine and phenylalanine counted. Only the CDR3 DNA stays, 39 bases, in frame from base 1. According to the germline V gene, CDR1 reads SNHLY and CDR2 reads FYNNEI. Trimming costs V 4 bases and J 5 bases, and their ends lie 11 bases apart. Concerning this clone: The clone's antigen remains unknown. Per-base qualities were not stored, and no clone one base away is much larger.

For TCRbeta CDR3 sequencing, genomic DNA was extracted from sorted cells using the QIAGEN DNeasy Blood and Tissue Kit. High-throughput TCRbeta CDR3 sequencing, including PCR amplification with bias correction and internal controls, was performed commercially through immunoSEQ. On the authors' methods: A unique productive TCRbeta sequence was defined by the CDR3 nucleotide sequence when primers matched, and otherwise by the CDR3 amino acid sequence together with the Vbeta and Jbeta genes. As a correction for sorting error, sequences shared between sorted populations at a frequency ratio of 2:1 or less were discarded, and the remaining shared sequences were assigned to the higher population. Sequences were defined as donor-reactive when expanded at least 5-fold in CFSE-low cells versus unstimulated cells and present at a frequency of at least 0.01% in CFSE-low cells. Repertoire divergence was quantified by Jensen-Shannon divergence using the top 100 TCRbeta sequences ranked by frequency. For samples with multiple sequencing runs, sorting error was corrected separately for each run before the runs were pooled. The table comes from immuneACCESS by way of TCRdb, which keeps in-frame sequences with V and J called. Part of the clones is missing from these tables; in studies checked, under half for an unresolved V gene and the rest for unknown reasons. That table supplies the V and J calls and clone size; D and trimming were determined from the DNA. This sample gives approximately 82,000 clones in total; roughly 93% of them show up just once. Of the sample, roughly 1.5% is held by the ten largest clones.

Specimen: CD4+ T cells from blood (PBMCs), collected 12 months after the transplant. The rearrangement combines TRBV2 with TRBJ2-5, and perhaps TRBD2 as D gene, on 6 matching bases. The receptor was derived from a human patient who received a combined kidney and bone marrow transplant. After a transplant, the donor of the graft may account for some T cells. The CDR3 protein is CASSAPGRETQYF. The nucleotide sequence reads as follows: TGTGCCAGCAGTGCCCCAGGGAGGGAGACCCAGTACTTC.